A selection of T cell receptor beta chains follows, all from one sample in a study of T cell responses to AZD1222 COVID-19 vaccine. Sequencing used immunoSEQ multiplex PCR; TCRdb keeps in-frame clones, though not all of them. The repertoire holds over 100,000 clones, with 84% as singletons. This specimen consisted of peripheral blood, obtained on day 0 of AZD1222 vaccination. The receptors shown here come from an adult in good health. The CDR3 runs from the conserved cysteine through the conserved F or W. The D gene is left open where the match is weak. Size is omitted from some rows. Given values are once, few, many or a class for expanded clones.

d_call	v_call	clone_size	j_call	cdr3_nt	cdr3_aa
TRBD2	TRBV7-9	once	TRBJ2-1	TGTGCCAGCAGCTCGACTAGCGGGGGGTTGGGTAACGAGCAGTTCTTC	CASSSTSGGLGNEQFF
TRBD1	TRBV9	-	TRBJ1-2	TGTGCCAGCAGCGCAGTGGGACAGGGCAGTGTCTATGGCTACACCTTC	CASSAVGQGSVYGYTF
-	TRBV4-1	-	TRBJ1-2	TGCGCCAGCAGCCAATGGGGGGAGTATGGCTACACCTTC	CASSQWGEYGYTF
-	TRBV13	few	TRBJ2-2	TGTGCCAGCAGCACTTCGACAGGACAGAACACCGGGGAGCTGTTTTTT	CASSTSTGQNTGELFF
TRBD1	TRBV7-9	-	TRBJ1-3	TGTGCCAGCAGCGATATTAGGGGGCCTGGAAACACCATATATTTT	CASSDIRGPGNTIYF
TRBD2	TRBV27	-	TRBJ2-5	TGTGCCAGCAGTTCTCCCGGAGCGGGGGGAAAAGAGACCCAGTACTTC	CASSSPGAGGKETQYF
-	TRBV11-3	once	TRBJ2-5	TGTGCCAGCAGCGAAGGAGAGACCCAGTACTTC	CASSEGETQYF
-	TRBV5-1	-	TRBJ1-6	TGCGCCAGCAGCCCCACAACCCCCAGGGATGGTTCACCCCTCCACTTT	CASSPTTPRDGSPLHF
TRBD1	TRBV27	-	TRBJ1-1	TGTGCCAGCAGCCGGGACAGGATGACCGACACTGAAGCTTTCTTT	CASSRDRMTDTEAFF
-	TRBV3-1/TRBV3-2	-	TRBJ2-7	TGTGCCAGCAGCCAGGCCAGGACGATCGAGCAGTACTTC	CASSQARTIEQYF
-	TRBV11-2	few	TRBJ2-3	TGTGCCAGCCGTTCGTCCTTCCCCACAGATACGCAGTATTTT	CASRSSFPTDTQYF
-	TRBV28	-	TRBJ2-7	TGTGCCAGCAGTTTATCCAGGGGCTCCTACGAGCAGTACTTC	CASSLSRGSYEQYF
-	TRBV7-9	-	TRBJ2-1	TGTGCCAGCAGCTTGGGGTCAGGGATCGATGAGCAGTTCTTC	CASSLGSGIDEQFF
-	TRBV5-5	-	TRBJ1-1	TGTGCCAGCAGCTTGGTCCCAGACCTCATGAACACTGAAGCTTTCTTT	CASSLVPDLMNTEAFF
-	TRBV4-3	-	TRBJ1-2	TGCGCCAGCAGCCAAGGCGGGGGTGGGGCCCCTACTGGCTACACCTTC	CASSQGGGGAPTGYTF
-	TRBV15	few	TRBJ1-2	TGTGCCACCAGCAGAGAGGCCGCAGGGAAGAAGAACTATGGCTACACCTTC	CATSREAAGKKNYGYTF
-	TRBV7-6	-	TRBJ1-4	TGTGCCAGCAGCTCCTTCCCAGGGAGAGGGAATGAAAAACTGTTTTTT	CASSSFPGRGNEKLFF
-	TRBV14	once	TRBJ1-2	TGTGCCAGCAGCCAAGCCCGGGGCGGCTACACCTTC	CASSQARGGYTF
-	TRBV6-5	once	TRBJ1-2	TGTGCCAGCAGTTACTCGGCGGGGGGGTATGGCTACACCTTC	CASSYSAGGYGYTF
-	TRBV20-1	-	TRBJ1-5	TGCAGTGCTAGTGACGGGGGAAAGCAGCCCCAGCATTTT	CSASDGGKQPQHF
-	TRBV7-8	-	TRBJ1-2	TGTGCCAGCAGCCCACAGGCAATCTATGGCTACACCTTC	CASSPQAIYGYTF
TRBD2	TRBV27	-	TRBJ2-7	TGTGCCAGCGGAAGAAGCGGGAACGAGCAGTACTTC	CASGRSGNEQYF
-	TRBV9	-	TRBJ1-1	TGTGCCAGCAGCAAAGACAGCCTGAACACTGAAGCTTTCTTT	CASSKDSLNTEAFF
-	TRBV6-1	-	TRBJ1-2	TGTGCCAGCAGTGAGGGAGGGTCCTTTAGTAACTATGGCTACACCTTC	CASSEGGSFSNYGYTF
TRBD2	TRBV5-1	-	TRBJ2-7	TGCGCCAGCAGCTTGGGACTAGCGGCCTACTCCTACGAGCAGTACTTC	CASSLGLAAYSYEQYF
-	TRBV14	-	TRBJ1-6	TGTGCCAGCAGCCAAGGGCAGCTTAATTCACCCCTCCACTTT	CASSQGQLNSPLHF
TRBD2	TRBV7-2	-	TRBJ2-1	TGTGCCAGCAGCGCGACTAGCGGGGGGGCGCATGAGCAGTTCTTC	CASSATSGGAHEQFF
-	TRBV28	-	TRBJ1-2	TGTGCCAGCAGGAATGACGGCAACTATGGCTACACCTTC	CASRNDGNYGYTF
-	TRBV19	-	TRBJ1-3	TGTGCCAGTAGGGCCGAAGGGGGATCTTCTGGAAACACCATATATTTT	CASRAEGGSSGNTIYF
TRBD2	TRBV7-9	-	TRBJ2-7	TGTGCCAGCAGCCCCCCAGCGGGAGCCCACGAGCAGTACTTC	CASSPPAGAHEQYF
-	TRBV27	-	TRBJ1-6	TGTGCCAGCAGTTTATCCGGGGGAGTCGGTTCACCCCTCCACTTT	CASSLSGGVGSPLHF
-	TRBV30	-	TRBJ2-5	TGTGCCTGGAGTGGAGCCGGCGGGGAGACCCAGTACTTC	CAWSGAGGETQYF
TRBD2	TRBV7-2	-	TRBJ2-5	TGTGCCAGCAACCGACTAGCGGGGGTAGAGACCCAGTACTTC	CASNRLAGVETQYF